One T cell receptor beta chain is described in this entry. What it binds is not known. This sample was taken from a study of OX40 agonist ivuxolimab in advanced cancers. Study as a whole: Two cutaneous melanoma patients and one hepatocellular carcinoma patient, three in all, had partial responses.

Produced via immunoSEQ multiplex PCR; TCRdb's table is partial and in-frame only. Among 99,000 or so clones listed, approximately 93% were seen once. Study results and caveats: The authors also found low normalized T-cell clonal expansion in some nonresponders. The mean number of expanded clones was higher in CD8+ T cells than in CD4+. Antigen specificity remained undetermined for the expanded peripheral T cells.

Germline CDR1 SQVTM, CDR2 ANQGSEA. V was trimmed by 4 bases and J by 0 bases, leaving 6 bases between them. The CDR3 sequence is 12 residues long. The source of this sequence is an adult with an advanced solid tumor such as melanoma, head and neck, liver or kidney cancer. The rearrangement uses TRBV29-1 and TRBJ1-1; D call uncertain. Sequences were derived from CD4+ or CD8+ T cells sorted from blood, sampled in a trial of the OX40 agonist ivuxolimab. CDR3 loop: CSVVRLNTEAFF. The CDR3 nucleotides read TGCAGCGTTGTGCGTTTGAACACTGAAGCTTTCTTT.